This TCR beta chain emerged from a study of long-term antiretroviral therapy in people with HIV. For the study at large: The study's earliest collections predate the 2015 immediate-ART recommendation by about a decade. General study findings and limits: Diversity went up after ART and still fell short of transplant donor controls. Dominance of pre-ART expanded clones persisted, fluctuating and often declining after ART.

Survey level was the resolution at which the v3.0 immunoSEQ assay ran. Produced via immunoSEQ multiplex PCR; TCRdb's table is partial and in-frame only. The table records around 26,000 clones, more than 75% of them present only once. About this clone: No antigen is known for it.

V was trimmed by 2 bases and J by 8 bases, leaving 8 bases between them. This CDR3 is built from 12 residues. Germline V gives CDR1 SGHTS, CDR2 YDEGEE. Each HIV-infected participant was given treatment in the United States. This specimen consisted of unsorted PBMCs, obtained 2.9 years after starting antiretroviral therapy. The clonotype originates from a man between 50 and 59 years old with HIV. The V gene is TRBV5-8, the J gene TRBJ1-5; D unclear. CDR3 loop: CASSFAGKPQHF. The DNA for the CDR3 is TGTGCCAGCAGCTTTGCTGGAAAGCCCCAGCATTTT.